This T cell receptor (beta chain) is drawn from a study of cytomegalovirus exposure and HLA in healthy donors. The CDR3 runs to 16 residues. Germline V gene lookup returns CDR1 SQVTM and CDR2 ANQGSEA. The V segment lost 4 bases and the J segment 0 bases; nucleotides outside the gene matches: 7. The PCR was carried out with 60 Vbeta primers and 13 Jbeta primers. Libraries were prepared by immunoSEQ multiplex PCR; TCRdb keeps only in-frame clonotypes and omits some of them. The sample shows around 150,000 clones, 60% to 80% of them seen only once. The table lists this clone with a few counts. The antigen is not known. The study's findings and limits: The number of N-insertions in an Asian-associated ancestry cluster was reportedly below the roughly 620-donor mean in a later analysis. Near-uniform donor sequencing depth was presumed by presence/absence analyses.

The sequence came from a man aged 25-45 years in good health and CMV-seronegative. The chain is built from TRBV29-1 and TRBJ2-2; TRBD2 matches 8 bases. Input material: PBMCs. CDR3: CSVVRFSGANTGELFF. CDR3 DNA sequence: TGCAGCGTTGTTCGGTTTAGCGGGGCGAACACCGGGGAGCTGTTTTTT.